The 14 T cell receptor beta chains given below trace back to one sample, sequenced in a study of OX40 agonist ivuxolimab in advanced cancers. The protocol was immunoSEQ multiplex PCR, while the TCRdb copy is restricted to in-frame clones and leaves out a portion. There are about 39,000 clones in the sample; around 90% occur only once, and approximately 22% lies in the top ten. Source: CD4+ or CD8+ T cells sorted from blood, taken in a trial of the OX40 agonist ivuxolimab. The receptors stem from an adult with an advanced solid tumor such as melanoma, head and neck, liver or kidney cancer.

This sequence joins TRBV29-1 and TRBJ2-1; 11 nucleotides agree with TRBD2. Unmatched junction bases numbered 14, after V lost 3 bases and J lost 4 bases. Germline assignment: CDR1 SQVTM and CDR2 ANQGSEA. This CDR3 comprises 18 residues. For the CDR3, the DNA is TGCAGCGTTGACCCAGCATTACTAGCGGGAGAATCATACAATGAGCAGTTCTTC. Amino acid sequence: CSVDPALLAGESYNEQFF.

The chain combines TRBV10-1 with TRBJ2-3; D could derive from TRBD1 or TRBD2 (5 bases each). Trimming cost V 2 bases and J 0 bases, with 9 bases left between them. Germline-derived CDR1 and CDR2 are WNHNN and SYGVQD (reference sequence). CDR3 size: 15 residues. The CDR3 nucleotides read TGCGCCAGCAGTGAGATGGGGGATAGCACAGATACGCAGTATTTT. Translated, it gives CASSEMGDSTDTQYF.

This clone is labeled as medium-sized. The chain has TRBV23-1 and TRBJ2-7; 10 bases agree with TRBD1. TRBV23-1 is filed as an ORF, its function uncertain. Losses at the gene ends were 7 bases for V and 1 base for J; bases not matched to a gene: 4. CDR3 length equals 14 residues. The CDR3 here is CASTEGQGSYEQYF. The CDR3 coding sequence is TGCGCCAGCACCGAGGGACAGGGGTCCTACGAGCAGTACTTC.

This chain joins TRBV10-1 and TRBJ2-1, with 7 bases lining up with TRBD1. Germline values: CDR1 WNHNN, CDR2 SYGVQD (reference sequence). The CDR3 has 15 residues. V trimming: 0 bases; J trimming: 9 bases; junction bases outside the gene matches: 8. The CDR3 DNA reads as TGCGCCAGCAGTGAGTCGGCAGGGGGTAAGGTTGAGCAGTTCTTC. It is translated as CASSESAGGKVEQFF.

This clone was seen just once. The chain carries TRBV27 and TRBJ2-1, with 14 nucleotides matching TRBD2. J lost 3 bases, V lost 4 bases, and 8 bases had no gene match. CDR1 and CDR2 from the germline V gene are MNHEY and SMNVEV (reference sequence). The CDR3 consists of 18 residues. The CDR3 sequence is CASSSTSGREGFYNEQFF. DNA for the CDR3: TGTGCCAGCAGTTCGACTAGCGGGAGGGAGGGGTTCTACAATGAGCAGTTCTTC.

This chain joins TRBV29-1 and TRBJ2-3, with unresolved D. The CDR3 has 10 amino acids. V gave up 6 bases and J gave up 6 bases, with 7 bases separating them. CDR1 is SQVTM and CDR2 is ANQGSEA in the germline V gene. CDR3 sequence: CSVSGDTQYF. The CDR3 coding sequence is TGCAGCGTGTCCGGGGATACGCAGTATTTT.

The CDR3 loop reads CASSLVAGKEQYF. CDR3 in DNA: TGTGCCAGCAGCTTGGTGGCAGGGAAGGAGCAGTACTTC. The V and J genes are TRBV5-5 and TRBJ2-7, with D possibly TRBD1 on 5 matching bases. This CDR3 contains 13 residues. The germline V gene encodes CDR1 SGHKS and CDR2 YYEKEE (reference sequence). V dropped 0 bases and J dropped 7 bases, with 11 bases sitting between them.

The rearrangement uses TRBV6-1 and TRBJ1-1, with D unresolved. CDR3 length: 11 amino acids. Deletions cut 8 bases from V and 5 bases from J, with 9 bases between. Germline V gives CDR1 MNHNS, CDR2 SASEGT. CDR3 DNA: TGTGCCAGCGAGGCGGGGACTGAAGCTTTCTTT. Protein sequence: CASEAGTEAFF.

This chain uses TRBV28 with TRBJ1-4; the D gene is possibly TRBD1 (5 bases). CDR1 MDHEN and CDR2 SYDVKM come from the germline V gene. This CDR3 spans 14 amino acids. Between the trimmed V and J ends, which lost 4 bases and 5 bases, there was a span of 11 bases. CDR3 sequence reads: CASSYQGANEKLFF. In DNA form, the CDR3 reads TGTGCCAGCAGTTATCAGGGTGCAAATGAAAAACTGTTTTTT.

The CDR3 DNA reads TGTGCCAGCAGAGCGGGATCTAGCACCGAGCAGTACTTC. This codes for CASRAGSSTEQYF. V gene TRBV27 combines with J gene TRBJ2-7; 7 bases agree with TRBD2. With V trimmed by 6 bases and J by 6 bases, 8 bases remained unmatched. CDR3 length equals 13 residues. Germline CDR1 and CDR2: MNHEY and SMNVEV (reference sequence).

This clone was detected only once. The chain recombines TRBV6-4 with TRBJ1-1; D gene unclear. The CDR3 length is 14 residues. V gave up 8 bases and J gave up 1 base, with 14 bases separating them. Per the germline V gene, CDR1 is MRHNA and CDR2 is SNTAGT. The CDR3 DNA follows: TGTGCCAGCCCGGGGTCCGATTGGAACACTGAAGCTTTCTTT. Protein product: CASPGSDWNTEAFF.

This chain links TRBV9 with TRBJ1-4; D is possibly TRBD1 (5 bases). With 0 bases removed from V and 4 bases from J, the gap between germline ends came to 13 bases. The germline gives CDR1 SGDLS, CDR2 YYNGEE. The CDR3 consists of 16 residues. CDR3: CASSVGGRALNEKLFF. The CDR3 coding sequence is TGTGCCAGCAGCGTAGGGGGACGAGCTCTTAATGAAAAACTGTTTTTT.

The J gene is TRBJ2-7, the V gene TRBV10-3; D is ambiguous. V was trimmed by 3 bases and J by 2 bases, leaving 23 bases between them. This CDR3 contains 18 residues. The V gene's germline CDR1 is ENHRY and CDR2 SYGVKD. The CDR3 loop is CAISDMLLSNTDAYEQYF. The CDR3 nucleotides read TGTGCCATCAGTGATATGTTGCTGTCGAATACGGATGCCTACGAGCAGTACTTC.

The V call is TRBV9, the J call TRBJ2-7, with a tentative D call TRBD2 (5 bases). The CDR3 length is 13 residues. V was clipped by 3 bases and J by 4 bases, with 11 bases between them. The germline V gene has CDR1 SGDLS and CDR2 YYNGEE. This chain's CDR3 is CASSADWGYEQYF. The CDR3 DNA reads TGTGCCAGCAGCGCGGACTGGGGATACGAGCAGTACTTC.